Sequencing of this TCR beta chain was carried out in a study of neoadjuvant nivolumab and ipilimumab in lung cancer. Profiling relied on immunoSEQ multiplex PCR, and the TCRdb table lists in-frame clones only, not all of them. Of 40,000 to 60,000 clones listed, around 89% are singletons. Broader study findings: TCR sequencing covered a small number of samples. Only two of four nivolumab-treated tumors gained richness and clonality by surgery. Blood richness before therapy tracked richness in tumors resected after neoadjuvant therapy. TCR richness and clonality were higher in tumors than adjacent uninvolved lung.

The germline gives CDR1 SQVTM, CDR2 ANQGSEA. The CDR3 totals 15 residues. Trimming cost V 3 bases and J 1 base, with 14 bases left between them. Details on this clone: The antigen is not known.

This TCR was recovered from an adult with non-small cell lung cancer. Some clones in this sample may be carry-over from other donors' samples. The chain recombines TRBV29-1 with TRBJ2-3, with unresolved D. Sequences were derived from blood, sampled before neoadjuvant nivolumab, alone or with ipilimumab. The CDR3: CSVEGAVRGTDTQYF. CDR3 DNA: TGCAGCGTTGAGGGCGCGGTTCGGGGCACAGATACGCAGTATTTT.